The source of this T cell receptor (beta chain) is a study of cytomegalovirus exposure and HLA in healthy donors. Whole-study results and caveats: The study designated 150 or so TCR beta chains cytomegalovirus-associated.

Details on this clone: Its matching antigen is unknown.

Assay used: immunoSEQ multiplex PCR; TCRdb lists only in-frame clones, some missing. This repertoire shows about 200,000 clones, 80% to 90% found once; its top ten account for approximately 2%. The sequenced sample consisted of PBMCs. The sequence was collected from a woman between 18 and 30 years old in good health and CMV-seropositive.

The CDR3: CASSPEAGGGEQYF. As DNA, the CDR3 is TGTGCCAGCTCACCAGAAGCGGGAGGGGGGGAGCAGTACTTC. This sequence joins TRBV18 and TRBJ2-7; TRBD2 agrees at 10 bases. The V gene's germline CDR1 is KGHSH and CDR2 LQKENI. V lost 2 bases, J lost 7 bases, and 5 bases stayed unmatched. The CDR3 consists of 14 residues.